These 7 T cell receptor beta chains share one sample of origin, sequenced in a study of cytomegalovirus exposure and HLA in healthy donors. The repertoire was sequenced with immunoSEQ multiplex PCR; TCRdb's copy has only in-frame clones and lacks some. The table lists 55,000 to 70,000 clones, over 90% of them singletons. Material for sequencing was PBMCs. The receptor source for this set is a man between 18 and 35 years old in good health and CMV-seronegative.

The V and J genes are TRBV30 and TRBJ1-2; D is unresolved. The CDR3 runs 17 residues. Germline V lookup: CDR1 GTSNPN, CDR2 SVGIG (reference sequence). The V end was cut by 1 base, the J end by 6 bases, with 24 bases between. The CDR3 sequence: CAWSGIGGSVYPDGYTF. DNA of the CDR3: TGTGCCTGGAGTGGCATCGGAGGCAGCGTCTATCCAGATGGCTACACCTTC.

The rearrangement uses TRBV9 and TRBJ2-5; weak D call: TRBD1 (6 bases). Trimming took 0 bases from V and 5 from J, leaving 14 bases between them. CDR1 SGDLS and CDR2 YYNGEE come from the germline V gene. This CDR3 region has 15 residues. The CDR3 bases are TGTGCCAGCAGCGTAGCCCAGGGGAGTGGGGAGACCCAGTACTTC. It encodes CASSVAQGSGETQYF.

The chain couples TRBV27 to TRBJ2-7, with D hard to call. The germline V gene encodes CDR1 MNHEY and CDR2 SMNVEV (reference sequence). Deletions cut 4 bases from V and 3 bases from J, with 16 bases between. CDR3 length: 15 amino acids. The CDR3 is CASSYSSNRFYEQYF. The CDR3 nucleotides read TGTGCCAGCAGTTACTCGAGTAACAGATTCTACGAGCAGTACTTC.

The chain uses TRBV28 and TRBJ1-4; TRBD1 agrees at 9 bases. CDR3 size: 16 residues. Germline assignment: CDR1 MDHEN and CDR2 SYDVKM. With V trimmed by 6 bases and J by 5 bases, 10 bases remained unmatched. This CDR3 is CASSGERTGENEKLFF. The CDR3 nucleotides read TGTGCCAGCAGCGGCGAAAGGACAGGGGAGAATGAAAAACTGTTTTTT.

This chain connects TRBV18 to TRBJ2-7, with a possible D match to TRBD2 (6 bases). V was cut by 3 bases and J by 3 bases, with 15 bases left in between. Per the germline V gene, CDR1 is KGHSH and CDR2 is LQKENI. This CDR3 has 15 residues. DNA of the CDR3: TGTGCCAGCTCACCTGTAGCGGCCATGGGCTACGAGCAGTACTTC. Translation: CASSPVAAMGYEQYF. The variable domain in full, with the rest retrieved from reference TRBV18 and TRBJ2-7, is NAGVMQNPRHLVRRRGQEARLRCSPMKGHSHVYWYRQLPEEGLKFMVYLQKENIIDESGMPKERFSAEFPKEGPSILRIQQVVRGDSAAYFCASSPVAAMGYEQYFGPGTRLTVT.

DNA of the CDR3: TGTGCCAGCACCCCCCTGGGACAGGGGGAGGACACTGAAGCTTTCTTT. Translated, it gives CASTPLGQGEDTEAFF. This rearrangement joins TRBV28 to TRBJ1-1, with 11 bases that match TRBD1. CDR3 length equals 16 residues. Germline-derived CDR1 and CDR2 are MDHEN and SYDVKM. J was trimmed by 3 bases and V by 7 bases; bases with no gene match: 10.

The V call is TRBV6-6, the J call TRBJ2-2; maybe TRBD1 (5 bases). Looked up from germline, CDR1 is MNHNY and CDR2 is SVGAGI (reference sequence). The CDR3 totals 15 residues. V lost 0 bases, J lost 1 base, and 6 bases lay in between. The CDR3 DNA reads TGTGCCAGCAGTTACTCCGACAGGAACACCGGGGAGCTGTTTTTT. It encodes CASSYSDRNTGELFF.